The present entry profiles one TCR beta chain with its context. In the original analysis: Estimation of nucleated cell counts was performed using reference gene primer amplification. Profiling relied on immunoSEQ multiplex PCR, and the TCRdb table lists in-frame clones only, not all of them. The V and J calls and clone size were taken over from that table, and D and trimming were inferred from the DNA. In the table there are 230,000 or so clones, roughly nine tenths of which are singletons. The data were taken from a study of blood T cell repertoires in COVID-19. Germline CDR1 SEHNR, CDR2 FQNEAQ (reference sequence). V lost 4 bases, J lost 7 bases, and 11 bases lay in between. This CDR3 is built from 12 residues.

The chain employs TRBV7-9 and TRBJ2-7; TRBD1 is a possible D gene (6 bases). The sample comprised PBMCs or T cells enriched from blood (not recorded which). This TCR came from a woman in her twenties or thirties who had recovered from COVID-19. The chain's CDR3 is CASSYREREQYF. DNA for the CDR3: TGTGCCAGCAGCTACAGGGAACGGGAGCAGTACTTC.